The table lists the clone carrying this TCR beta chain with a few counts. Its antigen remains unidentified. This record belongs to a study of T-cell memory formation after mild COVID-19. Study background: TCR clusters largely stayed donor specific. Study-level results: Clones contracting day 15 to 85 were balanced CD4/CD8; later expanders leaned CD4+. Cross-reactive memory seemingly joined, as some responding clones were found in pre-infection memory. Among clones peaking at day 37 in the second wave, SARS-CoV-2 specificity remained unconfirmed.

Germline CDR1 is SQVTM and CDR2 is ANQGSEA. The CDR3 runs 13 residues. With V trimmed by 5 bases and J by 2 bases, 5 bases remained unmatched. TCRdb analysed the 5' RACE reads with MiXCR anew, one entry per CDR3 protein. Seen here are about 430,000 distinct CDR3 sequences, about a sixth observed once, and the top ten hold under 25%. Sequencing was carried out using PBMCs or a T cell subset sorted from them (not recorded which). This chain links TRBV29-1 with TRBJ1-2, with TRBD1 matching 7 bases. This clonotype was sampled from a man between 18 and 29 years old who had mild COVID-19 (a few samples of this study predate the infection). Cell type and time point are not known. The CDR3 sequence: CSVRGTVNYGYTF. The CDR3, as DNA: TGCAGCGTTAGAGGGACAGTCAACTATGGCTACACCTTC.